These T cell receptor beta chains were read from a single sample in a study of early T cells in non-severe SARS-CoV-2 infection. Each CDR3 protein gets one entry after TCRdb re-called the 5' RACE reads with MiXCR. The sample records more than 60,000 distinct CDR3 sequences, around 4.6% being singletons. The sample comprised whole blood. The receptors here all came from an adult who was a healthcare worker with PCR-confirmed SARS-CoV-2 infection or an uninfected control (not recorded which). The CDR3 runs from the conserved cysteine through the conserved F or W. D genes are given only for firm matches. Some rows mark clone size as missing; the rest say once, few, many or name a class of expanded clone.

j_call: TRBJ1-2; clone_size: few; d_call: NA; v_call: TRBV2; cdr3_nt: TGTGCCAGCAGTGAAGAGGGGATCTATGGCTACACCTTC; cdr3_aa: CASSEEGIYGYTF
j_call: TRBJ1-3; clone_size: few; d_call: NA; v_call: TRBV20-1; cdr3_nt: TGCAGTGGCAGGGGTGTGGAGGTGAACACCATATATTTT; cdr3_aa: CSGRGVEVNTIYF
j_call: TRBJ2-3; clone_size: NA; d_call: TRBD2; v_call: TRBV29-1; cdr3_nt: TGCAGCGTCAATAGCGGGAGAGAGGGTCGCGTGCAGTATTTT; cdr3_aa: CSVNSGREGRVQYF
j_call: TRBJ2-7; clone_size: many; d_call: NA; v_call: TRBV14; cdr3_nt: TGTGCCAGCAGCCGGACGTTCACCTACGAGCAGTACTTC; cdr3_aa: CASSRTFTYEQYF
j_call: TRBJ2-1; clone_size: many; d_call: TRBD2; v_call: TRBV27; cdr3_nt: TGTGCCAGCAGGCTAGCGGGGGGGCCCCCGTATGAGCAGTTCTTC; cdr3_aa: CASRLAGGPPYEQFF
j_call: TRBJ2-3; clone_size: many; d_call: NA; v_call: TRBV5-5; cdr3_nt: TGTGCCAGCAGCTCCTCCTTAGATACGCAGTATTTT; cdr3_aa: CASSSSLDTQYF
j_call: TRBJ1-1; clone_size: NA; d_call: NA; v_call: TRBV20-1; cdr3_nt: TGCAGTGCTAGAGTCCCGTCGGGTACTGAAGCTTTCTTT; cdr3_aa: CSARVPSGTEAFF
j_call: TRBJ2-3; clone_size: few; d_call: NA; v_call: TRBV7-2; cdr3_nt: TGTGCCAGCAGCTCCGTACTAGAGGCCACAGATACGCAGTATTTT; cdr3_aa: CASSSVLEATDTQYF
j_call: TRBJ2-7; clone_size: many; d_call: NA; v_call: TRBV4-1; cdr3_nt: TGCGCCAGCAGCCAAGCGGCTCTTTCTATCCTCTACGAGCAGTACTTC; cdr3_aa: CASSQAALSILYEQYF
j_call: TRBJ1-1; clone_size: NA; d_call: NA; v_call: TRBV6-2/TRBV6-3; cdr3_nt: TGTGCCAGTCCGACTGGGGAAGGGAGGAACACTGAAGCTTTCTTT; cdr3_aa: CASPTGEGRNTEAFF
j_call: TRBJ2-7; clone_size: NA; d_call: TRBD2; v_call: TRBV4-2; cdr3_nt: TGTGCCAGCAGCCCAGCGGGAGGTACCTACGAGCAGTACTTC; cdr3_aa: CASSPAGGTYEQYF
j_call: TRBJ2-6; clone_size: many; d_call: NA; v_call: TRBV3-1; cdr3_nt: TGTGCCAGCAGCCAAAGGCGGGACGTTGGGGCCAACGTCCTGACTTTC; cdr3_aa: CASSQRRDVGANVLTF
j_call: TRBJ2-3; clone_size: NA; d_call: TRBD2; v_call: TRBV14; cdr3_nt: TGTGCCAGCAGCCGGGGACTAGCTTATGATACGCAGTATTTT; cdr3_aa: CASSRGLAYDTQYF
j_call: TRBJ2-5; clone_size: few; d_call: NA; v_call: TRBV5-4; cdr3_nt: TGTGCCAGCAGCGACAGTATTCAAGAGACCCAGTACTTC; cdr3_aa: CASSDSIQETQYF
j_call: TRBJ2-2; clone_size: many; d_call: NA; v_call: TRBV5-1; cdr3_nt: TGCGCCAGCAGCTTGGGGAGAACCGGGGAGCTGTTTTTT; cdr3_aa: CASSLGRTGELFF
j_call: TRBJ1-4; clone_size: NA; d_call: TRBD1; v_call: TRBV5-1; cdr3_nt: TGCGCCAGCAGCTCGACGACAGGGACTGCAACTAATGAAAAACTGTTTTTT; cdr3_aa: CASSSTTGTATNEKLFF
j_call: TRBJ1-2; clone_size: many; d_call: TRBD1; v_call: TRBV27; cdr3_nt: TGTGCCAGCAGTAAAACTCCCAGGACAGGGGAAGGCTACACCTTC; cdr3_aa: CASSKTPRTGEGYTF
j_call: TRBJ2-3; clone_size: few; d_call: NA; v_call: TRBV10-3; cdr3_nt: TGTGCCATCAGTGAGGGGACGGGAGCGGGTCGGGATACGCAGTATTTT; cdr3_aa: CAISEGTGAGRDTQYF
j_call: TRBJ1-1; clone_size: NA; d_call: NA; v_call: TRBV6-6; cdr3_nt: TGTGCCAGCGGGATTCACAGGGAGAACACTGAAGCTTTCTTT; cdr3_aa: CASGIHRENTEAFF
j_call: TRBJ2-1; clone_size: few; d_call: NA; v_call: TRBV14; cdr3_nt: TGTGCCAGCAGCCAGCGGGGGCGGTTCGATGAGCAGTTCTTC; cdr3_aa: CASSQRGRFDEQFF
j_call: TRBJ2-3; clone_size: few; d_call: NA; v_call: TRBV20-1; cdr3_nt: TGCAGTGCTAGACCGCGGGACTTCCAACTTAGCACAGATACGCAGTATTTT; cdr3_aa: CSARPRDFQLSTDTQYF
j_call: TRBJ1-4; clone_size: many; d_call: NA; v_call: TRBV6-1; cdr3_nt: TGTGCCAGCAACCTGTCGGGGGGCGGTGAAAAACTGTTTTTT; cdr3_aa: CASNLSGGGEKLFF
j_call: TRBJ2-7; clone_size: many; d_call: TRBD1; v_call: TRBV11-2; cdr3_nt: TGTGCCAGCAGCCGCGCCCCGGGACAGGGGACTTACGAGCAGTACTTC; cdr3_aa: CASSRAPGQGTYEQYF
j_call: TRBJ2-3; clone_size: many; d_call: TRBD1; v_call: TRBV7-2; cdr3_nt: TGTGCCAGCAGCCTAATACAGGGGGAAGATACGCAGTATTTT; cdr3_aa: CASSLIQGEDTQYF
j_call: TRBJ2-3; clone_size: many; d_call: NA; v_call: TRBV6-6; cdr3_nt: TGTGCCAGCAGTCCCGGGACCCCAATTGACACAGATACGCAGTATTTT; cdr3_aa: CASSPGTPIDTDTQYF
j_call: TRBJ2-3; clone_size: many; d_call: TRBD1; v_call: TRBV5-4; cdr3_nt: TGTGCCAGCAGCCCAAGGACAGGGTTATCCACAGCGGATACGCAGTATTTT; cdr3_aa: CASSPRTGLSTADTQYF
j_call: TRBJ1-3; clone_size: many; d_call: NA; v_call: TRBV6-5; cdr3_nt: TGTGCCAGCAGTCCACGAGTCTCTGGAAACACCATATATTTT; cdr3_aa: CASSPRVSGNTIYF
j_call: TRBJ1-4; clone_size: many; d_call: NA; v_call: TRBV2; cdr3_nt: TGTGCCAGCATTCCGGGGCAGAATAATGAAAAACTGTTTTTT; cdr3_aa: CASIPGQNNEKLFF
j_call: TRBJ1-2; clone_size: many; d_call: NA; v_call: TRBV29-1; cdr3_nt: TGCAGCGTTGAAGGGGGTTACTTATACGGCTACACCTTC; cdr3_aa: CSVEGGYLYGYTF
j_call: TRBJ1-5; clone_size: NA; d_call: TRBD1; v_call: TRBV18; cdr3_nt: TGTGCCAGCTCTCCGGGACAGGATAGCAATCAGCCCCAGCATTTT; cdr3_aa: CASSPGQDSNQPQHF
j_call: TRBJ1-2; clone_size: many; d_call: NA; v_call: TRBV20-1; cdr3_nt: TGCAGTGCCGCCCTCGGAGGGGAAAGGGATGGCTACACCTTC; cdr3_aa: CSAALGGERDGYTF
j_call: TRBJ2-1; clone_size: few; d_call: TRBD2; v_call: TRBV20-1; cdr3_nt: TGCAGTGCTAGAGCGACTAGCGACCCGAGCTCCTACAATGAGCAGTTCTTC; cdr3_aa: CSARATSDPSSYNEQFF
j_call: TRBJ2-2; clone_size: many; d_call: TRBD1; v_call: TRBV6-5; cdr3_nt: TGTGCCAGCAGTTACTCGGTTGGGACAGCCGGCGGGGAGCTGTTTTTT; cdr3_aa: CASSYSVGTAGGELFF
j_call: TRBJ2-4; clone_size: many; d_call: NA; v_call: TRBV19; cdr3_nt: TGTGCCAGTAGTACCCGATACAGGGAAAACATTCAGTACTTC; cdr3_aa: CASSTRYRENIQYF
j_call: TRBJ2-3; clone_size: many; d_call: NA; v_call: TRBV7-9; cdr3_nt: TGTGCCAGCAGCTGGGGGGTCGGCACAGATACGCAGTATTTT; cdr3_aa: CASSWGVGTDTQYF